This TCR beta chain is from a study of T cell clonotyping in hematopoietic cell transplantation. Broader study findings: Higher Inverse Simpson Index values in graft donor and pretransplant recipient predicted broader posttransplant TCR diversity. No sorting was done, leaving CD4 and CD8 contributions mixed. Pathologically expanded recipient clonotypes increased progressively from day 30 to day 180 as diversity fell.

Specified time point: recipient sample about 28 days before transplant, after cytoreduction. Recipient blood drawn about 28 days pretransplant and days 30, 100, 180 after. Of note for this clone: Its antigen is undetermined.

Sequenced by immunoSEQ multiplex PCR; TCRdb stores in-frame clones only, minus some. The sample holds around 5,600 clones, 70% to 90% seen once. This CDR3 region has 15 residues. Trimming cost V 5 bases and J 7 bases; bases outside gene matches: 8. Germline V CDR1 and CDR2: MDHEN, SYDVKM. The TCR comes from a man aged 55 to 69 with acute myeloid leukemia. Some clones in this sample may be carry-over from other donors' samples. Sample: peripheral blood mononuclear cells, taken before stem cell transplant. J is TRBJ1-4 and V is TRBV28; 9 nucleotides agree with TRBD1. In nucleotides, the CDR3 is TGTGCCAGCAGTCCGTACAGGGGGCGGGGTGAAAAACTGTTTTTT. Encoded protein: CASSPYRGRGEKLFF.